This T cell receptor (beta chain) came from a study of CD8+ T cells in alopecia areata. Turning to the study itself: Twice daily, treated patients received 5 to 10 mg of oral tofacitinib. People stayed on tofacitinib for 6 to 18 months, then stopped the drug for 6 months.

The sample's treatment: oral pan-JAK inhibitor, 5-10 mg twice daily. RNA, once extracted, was reverse transcribed into cDNA for use as the sequencing template. Assay: immunoSEQ multiplex PCR; the TCRdb copy retains only in-frame clones and omits some. The sample consists of over 150,000 clones, nearly 60% of them appearing once. Details on this clone: No antigen is known for it.

V was shortened by 10 bases and J by 4 bases, with 11 bases between the two germline ends. CDR1 and CDR2 from the germline V gene are ENHRY and SYGVKD. The CDR3 sequence is 12 residues long. The study, taken as a whole, reports: Uncertain still, given a single nonresponder, is whether baseline CD8+ expansion links to response.

The rearrangement uses TRBV10-3 and TRBJ1-5, with TRBD1 as a possible D gene (6 bases). This specimen was CD4+ T cells sorted from blood, taken at week 24, from a patient treated with tofacitinib. The source is a human donor with alopecia areata. The CDR3 sequence is CATGQMNQPQHF. The CDR3 region has the DNA TGTGCCACCGGACAGATGAATCAGCCCCAGCATTTT.